Listed below are T cell receptor beta chains from one sample, sequenced in a study of T cells after yellow fever vaccination. One entry per CDR3 protein, called by TCRdb with MiXCR from the 5' RACE reads. The table has under 550,000 distinct CDR3 sequences, 21% seen once. The sample consisted of PBMCs, taken 21 days after the first yellow fever vaccination. These receptors were collected from a young man who received the YFV17D yellow fever vaccine. The CDR3 runs from the conserved cysteine through the conserved F or W. The D gene is left open where the match is weak. Clone size appears in some rows only: once, few, many, or a class for an expanded clone.

J: TRBJ2-1
V: TRBV7-8
D: TRBD1
size: many
DNA: TGTGCCAGCAGCAGGGACAGGGGCGCCTACAATGAGCAGTTCTTC
CDR3: CASSRDRGAYNEQFF

J: TRBJ1-2
V: TRBV20-1
D: .
size: few
DNA: TGCAGTGCGAGGAGAGACAGCCGGCGATCTGGCTACACCTTC
CDR3: CSARRDSRRSGYTF

J: TRBJ2-7
V: TRBV2
D: .
size: .
DNA: TGTGCCATCCGCGGGGCCGACGAGCAGTACTTC
CDR3: CAIRGADEQYF

J: TRBJ2-5
V: TRBV7-9
D: .
size: few
DNA: TGTGCCAGCAGCACCCCTCTAGCACGGGAGACCCAGTACTTC
CDR3: CASSTPLARETQYF

J: TRBJ1-2
V: TRBV5-1
D: TRBD1
size: .
DNA: TGCGCCACCAGCCAAGGACAGGACTATGGCTACACCTTC
CDR3: CATSQGQDYGYTF

J: TRBJ2-2
V: TRBV12-3/TRBV12-4
D: .
size: few
DNA: TGTGCCAGCAGTCACGGCAACACCGGGGAGCTGTTTTTT
CDR3: CASSHGNTGELFF

J: TRBJ1-1
V: TRBV12-3/TRBV12-4
D: .
size: many
DNA: TGTGCCAGCAGTTTAGGACTCTCGAACACTGAAGCTTTCTTT
CDR3: CASSLGLSNTEAFF

J: TRBJ2-5
V: TRBV5-1
D: .
size: many
DNA: TGCGCCAGCAGCTTCACAGGGCCTCAAGAGACCCAGTACTTC
CDR3: CASSFTGPQETQYF

J: TRBJ1-1
V: TRBV4-1
D: .
size: few
DNA: TGCGCCAGCAGCCAAGTTTCCGGGTTGAACACTGAAGCTTTCTTT
CDR3: CASSQVSGLNTEAFF

J: TRBJ2-6
V: TRBV4-1
D: .
size: once
DNA: TGCGCCAGCAGCCTGCCGACCAAGCCTGGGGCCAACGTCCTGACTTTC
CDR3: CASSLPTKPGANVLTF

J: TRBJ2-5
V: TRBV12-3/TRBV12-4
D: TRBD1
size: .
DNA: TGTGCCAGCAGTTTTGACAGGGGGCTTGAGACCCAGTACTTC
CDR3: CASSFDRGLETQYF

J: TRBJ2-4
V: TRBV7-2
D: TRBD1
size: .
DNA: TGTGCCAGCAGCTCTCGACAGGGGCAGAACAAAAACATTCAGTACTTC
CDR3: CASSSRQGQNKNIQYF

J: TRBJ2-3
V: TRBV6-1
D: TRBD2
size: few
DNA: TGTGCCAGCAGCCCTAGCGGGGGGGGGTGGGATACGCAGTATTTT
CDR3: CASSPSGGGWDTQYF

J: TRBJ1-5
V: TRBV25-1
D: .
size: .
DNA: TGTGCCAGCAGTGAATCAGGATTTCGTCAGCCCCAGCATTTT
CDR3: CASSESGFRQPQHF

J: TRBJ1-5
V: TRBV20-1
D: .
size: many
DNA: TGCAGTGCTAGAGCGGGGAATCAGCCCCAGCATTTT
CDR3: CSARAGNQPQHF

J: TRBJ2-5
V: TRBV6-2/TRBV6-3
D: .
size: .
DNA: TGTGCCAGCAGTTACCCGGGGCAAGAGACCCAGTACTTC
CDR3: CASSYPGQETQYF

J: TRBJ1-2
V: TRBV4-3
D: TRBD1
size: many
DNA: TGCGCCAGCAGCCAATCCACAGGGGGCGCTAACTATGGCTACACCTTC
CDR3: CASSQSTGGANYGYTF

J: TRBJ1-1
V: TRBV6-5
D: .
size: few
DNA: TGTGCCAGCAGTTACACTTGGGGAGCTGAAGCTTTCTTT
CDR3: CASSYTWGAEAFF

J: TRBJ1-1
V: TRBV6-5
D: .
size: .
DNA: TGTGCCAGCAGTTACGCATCTGAAGCTTTCTTT
CDR3: CASSYASEAFF

J: TRBJ2-5
V: TRBV3-1
D: TRBD2
size: .
DNA: TGTGCCAGCAGCCATCCTAGCGGGGGCCGTGCTTTCGGAGAGACCCAGTACTTC
CDR3: CASSHPSGGRAFGETQYF

J: TRBJ1-1
V: TRBV14
D: .
size: .
DNA: TGTGCCAGCAGCCCGCGGGCGTTTGTTGAAGCTTTCTTT
CDR3: CASSPRAFVEAFF

J: TRBJ1-1
V: TRBV5-1
D: .
size: .
DNA: TGCGCCAGCAGCTCGTCCCTCGGGGTTGGGGCTGAAGCTTTCTTT
CDR3: CASSSSLGVGAEAFF

J: TRBJ1-1
V: TRBV7-2
D: .
size: few
DNA: TGTGCCAGCAGCTTAATGGGTTCGGGGACTGAAGCTTTCTTT
CDR3: CASSLMGSGTEAFF

J: TRBJ2-3
V: TRBV12-3/TRBV12-4
D: .
size: .
DNA: TGTGCCAGCAGTTACCAGGGAAGCACAGATACGCAGTATTTT
CDR3: CASSYQGSTDTQYF

J: TRBJ1-3
V: TRBV6-5
D: .
size: many
DNA: TGTGCCAGCGGCAATTGGGGCGACACCATATATTTT
CDR3: CASGNWGDTIYF

J: TRBJ1-5
V: TRBV19
D: .
size: few
DNA: TGTGCCAGTAGTATTTTGGCAGGGGTGAGGCAGCCCCAGCATTTT
CDR3: CASSILAGVRQPQHF